This TCR beta chain originates from a study of response to subunit inactivated influenza vaccine. Study-wide results and caveats: Each seasonal influenza vaccination, the authors suggested, recruits few new T cells.

Comments on this clonotype: No antigen is known for it.

Germline loops: CDR1 SEHNR, CDR2 FQNEAQ (reference sequence). Trimming shortened V by 7 bases and J by 2 bases, and 15 bases separated the two germline ends. CDR3 length equals 14 residues. Via MiXCR, TCRdb re-called the RT-PCR reads, giving one row per CDR3 protein. The sample consists of some 800,000 distinct CDR3 sequences, over 20% of them appearing once. The rearrangement joins TRBV7-9 to TRBJ2-7, with D hard to call. Here the sequenced sample was PBMCs from blood, taken roughly 5 days after vaccination. The TCR originated in a man aged 50 or older who received an inactivated influenza vaccine. The CDR3 nucleotides are TGTGCCAGCACCCGTGACCTTTCGGCCTACGAGCAGTACTTC. Amino acid sequence: CASTRDLSAYEQYF.